These 30 T cell receptor beta chains came from one sample sequenced in a study of blood T cell repertoires in COVID-19. Generated by immunoSEQ multiplex PCR, the TCRdb table keeps only in-frame clones and is missing some. The sample has over 10,000 clones, more than 75% seen once. Material: peripheral blood. The source of these receptors is a human donor in a cohort sampled during active COVID-19.

The V and J genes are TRBV19 and TRBJ1-2, with unresolved D. Deletions cut 5 bases from V and 6 bases from J, with 16 bases between. Germline CDR1 reads LNHDA; CDR2 reads SQIVND (reference sequence). The CDR3 sequence is 14 residues long. The CDR3 region is CASSFPVAGNGYTF. The CDR3 DNA reads TGTGCCAGTAGTTTTCCAGTTGCGGGAAATGGCTACACCTTC.

The chain carries TRBV14 and TRBJ1-1; D not certain. Between the trimmed V and J ends, which lost 4 bases and 0 bases, there was a span of 21 bases. CDR1 and CDR2 (germline): SGHDN, FVKESK. This CDR3 contains 18 residues. CDR3 loop: CASSRRPGLALLNTEAFF. In DNA form, the CDR3 reads TGTGCCAGCAGCCGGCGACCGGGTCTAGCCTTATTGAACACTGAAGCTTTCTTT. Full variable domain (missing parts from reference TRBV14 and TRBJ1-1): EAGVTQFPSHSVIEKGQTVTLRCDPISGHDNLYWYRRVMGKEIKFLLHFVKESKQDESGMPNNRFLAERTGGTYSTLKVQPAELEDSGVYFCASSRRPGLALLNTEAFFGQGTRLTVV.

The chain couples TRBV28 to TRBJ1-5, with D hard to call. The length of the CDR3 is 12 residues. Trimming removed 5 bases at V and 7 bases at J, with 9 bases between. Germline V gene lookup returns CDR1 MDHEN and CDR2 SYDVKM. In DNA, the CDR3 is TGTGCCAGCAGTCCTCCGTCCCAGCCCCAGCATTTT. Amino acids: CASSPPSQPQHF.

The V gene is TRBV27, the J gene TRBJ2-7; D gene ambiguous. Germline V gives CDR1 MNHEY, CDR2 SMNVEV (reference sequence). V was trimmed by 2 bases and J by 0 bases, leaving 8 bases between them. The CDR3 sequence is 14 residues long. The CDR3 DNA reads TGTGCCAGCAGTTTACGCGGCGACTCCTACGAGCAGTACTTC. Amino acid sequence: CASSLRGDSYEQYF.

This rearrangement joins TRBV5-1 to TRBJ1-4; D might be TRBD1 (5 bases). Germline V gene sequence: CDR1 SGHRS, CDR2 YFSETQ. This CDR3 region has 14 residues. V shed 7 bases and J shed 4 bases, with 14 bases lying between them. The CDR3 here is CASGLGTDNEKLFF. The CDR3 DNA follows: TGCGCCAGCGGCCTTGGGACTGATAATGAAAAACTGTTTTTT.

The chain employs TRBV24-1 and TRBJ2-7; 7 nucleotides match TRBD1. Per the germline V gene, CDR1 is KGHDR and CDR2 is SFDVKD. This CDR3 has 15 residues. V was pared by 4 bases and J by 0 bases, with 5 bases of the junction left unmatched. The CDR3 loop is CATSEGGRSSYEQYF. CDR3 DNA: TGTGCCACCAGTGAAGGGGGCCGTTCCTCCTACGAGCAGTACTTC.

This chain connects TRBV3-1 (or the pseudogene TRBV3-2) to TRBJ2-7, with 10 nucleotides matching TRBD2. This CDR3 spans 16 amino acids. Losses at the gene ends were 11 bases for V and 5 bases for J; bases not matched to a gene: 18. The germline gives CDR1 LGHDT, CDR2 YNNKEL (reference sequence). As DNA, the CDR3 is TGTGCCCTTCAGGCGCTAGCGGGAGAGGGTACCCACGAGCAGTACTTC. It translates to CALQALAGEGTHEQYF.

This chain joins TRBV28 and TRBJ2-7; weak D call: TRBD1 (5 bases). Trimming took off 7 bases at V and 1 base at J, with 17 bases between the two ends. CDR1 and CDR2 from the germline V gene are MDHEN and SYDVKM. The CDR3 extends over 15 amino acids. The CDR3 coding sequence is TGTGCCAGCATGGGGCCTTCCGATTTTTCCTACGAGCAGTACTTC. This codes for CASMGPSDFSYEQYF.

V usage is TRBV28 and J usage is TRBJ2-7; 8 nucleotides match TRBD1. The J segment lost 2 bases and the V segment lost 4 bases, leaving 13 bases of the junction unmatched. The length of the CDR3 is 17 residues. CDR1 is MDHEN and CDR2 is SYDVKM in the germline V gene. CDR3 sequence reads: CASSSTIRDRNAYEQYF. The CDR3 bases are TGTGCCAGCAGTTCTACAATCCGGGACAGGAACGCCTACGAGCAGTACTTC.

The rearrangement links TRBV3-1 (or the pseudogene TRBV3-2) to TRBJ1-1; 7 nucleotides align to TRBD1. The CDR3 loop spans 13 amino acids. Germline lookup yields CDR1 LGHDT and CDR2 YNNKEL (reference sequence). Trimming at V came to 4 bases and at J to 7 bases, leaving 6 bases not matched to a gene. CDR3 coding DNA: TGTGCCAGCAGCCTTATGAGGGACAGTGAAGCTTTCTTT. This gives the protein CASSLMRDSEAFF.

The chain employs TRBV4-3 and TRBJ2-2, with no clear D. The germline CDR1 and CDR2 sequences are LGHNA and YSLEER. V was shortened by 2 bases and J by 4 bases, with 5 bases between the two germline ends. The CDR3 is 13 amino acids. CDR3 sequence: CASSQILTGELFF. The CDR3 nucleotides are TGCGCCAGCAGCCAAATCCTCACCGGGGAGCTGTTTTTT.

J is TRBJ2-2 and V is TRBV6-5; 9 bases are a match to TRBD2. Trimming cost V 3 bases and J 1 base; bases outside gene matches: 3. This CDR3 has 16 amino acids. The germline CDR1 and CDR2 sequences are MNHEY and SVGAGI. This CDR3 reads CASSYLAGQNTGELFF. The CDR3 coding sequence is TGTGCCAGCAGTTATCTAGCGGGACAGAACACCGGGGAGCTGTTTTTT.

The sample holds one count of this clone. The genes are TRBV6-2 or TRBV6-3 and TRBJ2-5; 10 nucleotides agree with TRBD2. This CDR3 has 20 residues. V was pared by 5 bases and J by 1 base, with 19 bases of the junction left unmatched. Germline V gene sequence: CDR1 MNHEY, CDR2 SVGEGT. Here the CDR3 reads CASSPYSGGPRRGTQETQYF. The CDR3 DNA reads as TGTGCCAGCAGTCCATATAGCGGGGGGCCCCGGCGAGGGACCCAAGAGACCCAGTACTTC.

This rearrangement joins TRBV9 to TRBJ1-1; 9 bases are shared with TRBD1. V gave up 4 bases and J gave up 0 bases; unmatched junction bases: 4. The length of the CDR3 is 15 residues. Looked up from germline, CDR1 is SGDLS and CDR2 is YYNGEE. CDR3 sequence reads: CASSTRQGVNTEAFF. DNA of the CDR3: TGTGCCAGCAGCACCAGACAGGGGGTGAACACTGAAGCTTTCTTT.

The chain has TRBV19 and TRBJ1-2; D uncertain. The CDR3 is 14 residues long. Trimming took off 7 bases at V and 3 bases at J, with 15 bases between the two ends. Germline values: CDR1 LNHDA, CDR2 SQIVND (reference sequence). CDR3 residues: CASTRWSGDYGYTF. The CDR3, as DNA: TGTGCCAGTACAAGGTGGTCGGGAGACTATGGCTACACCTTC.

The chain joins TRBV5-8 to TRBJ1-5, with D possibly TRBD1 on 5 matching bases. V gave up 2 bases and J gave up 6 bases, with 9 bases separating them. Looked up from germline, CDR1 is SGHTS and CDR2 is YDEGEE. The CDR3 has 13 residues. The CDR3 nucleotides read TGTGCCAGCAGCTTCAGGGAAGGTCAGCCCCAGCATTTT. This sequence encodes CASSFREGQPQHF.

The rearrangement joins TRBV4-1 to TRBJ2-3, with a tentative D call TRBD1 (5 bases). The germline V gene has CDR1 MGHRA and CDR2 YSYEKL. With 1 base removed from V and 4 bases from J, the gap between germline ends came to 15 bases. The CDR3 length is 16 residues. Written as DNA, the CDR3 is TGCGCCAGCAGCCAAGTAGGCCAGGGTGGCCCAGATACGCAGTATTTT. Its protein product is CASSQVGQGGPDTQYF.

The chain employs TRBV2 and TRBJ1-2, with 7 bases matching TRBD1. Per germline, CDR1 SNHLY and CDR2 FYNNEI. This CDR3 is built from 12 residues. The ends lost 7 bases at V and 8 bases at J; junction bases unmatched: 7. The CDR3: CASNKGADGYTF. The CDR3, as DNA: TGTGCCAGCAATAAGGGGGCGGACGGCTACACCTTC.

The V gene is TRBV6-2 or TRBV6-3, the J gene TRBJ2-6; TRBD1 aligns across 9 bases. After removal of 0 bases from V and 0 bases from J, the junction contained 9 bases not matched to a gene. Germline V gives CDR1 MNHEY, CDR2 SVGEGT. The CDR3 is 20 amino acids. CDR3 sequence: CASSYSSRGTGRSGANVLTF. In DNA form, the CDR3 reads TGTGCCAGCAGTTACTCGAGTCGAGGGACAGGGCGCTCTGGGGCCAACGTCCTGACTTTC.

The chain is built from TRBV18 and TRBJ2-1; 7 bases map to TRBD1. Looked up from germline, CDR1 is KGHSH and CDR2 is LQKENI. With 6 bases clipped from V and 7 bases from J, the junction kept 12 bases outside the gene matches. The CDR3 spans 15 residues. The DNA of the CDR3 is TGTGCCAGCTCGGGGTCAGGGACAGTTCTTAATGAGCAGTTCTTC. This sequence encodes CASSGSGTVLNEQFF.

The chain joins TRBV4-3 to TRBJ1-4; 9 bases match TRBD1. CDR3 size: 16 residues. Germline V lookup: CDR1 LGHNA, CDR2 YSLEER. The V and J ends lost 1 base and 4 bases, in that order; junction bases with no gene match: 4. Written as DNA, the CDR3 is TGCGCCAGCAGCCAAGGACAGGGGGGATATAATGAAAAACTGTTTTTT. Its protein product is CASSQGQGGYNEKLFF.

The chain carries TRBV7-8 and TRBJ2-2, with TRBD2 matching 14 bases. After removal of 2 bases from V and 4 bases from J, the junction contained 12 bases not matched to a gene. Germline V lookup: CDR1 SGHVS, CDR2 FQNEAQ. The CDR3 runs 20 residues. CDR3 protein: CASSLNRRLAGGPSTGELFF. In nucleotides, the CDR3 is TGTGCCAGCAGCTTAAACCGACGACTAGCGGGAGGGCCCAGCACCGGGGAGCTGTTTTTT. The full variable domain, with the rest looked up from reference TRBV7-8 and TRBJ2-2, is GAGVSQSPRYKVAKRGQDVALRCDPISGHVSLFWYQQALGQGPEFLTYFQNEAQLDKSGLPSDRFFAERPEGSVSTLKIQRTQQEDSAVYLCASSLNRRLAGGPSTGELFFGEGSRLTVL.

The gene calls are TRBV4-1 and TRBJ1-2; 11 bases line up with TRBD1. Germline V gives CDR1 MGHRA, CDR2 YSYEKL. J lost 8 bases, V lost 7 bases, and 3 bases had no gene match. The CDR3 totals 12 residues. The CDR3 nucleotides are TGCGCCAGCAAGGACAGGGGGCAGGGCTACACCTTC. Protein product: CASKDRGQGYTF.

The chain couples TRBV9 to TRBJ2-3, with 10 bases that match TRBD2. With V trimmed by 0 bases and J by 5 bases, 9 bases remained unmatched. Germline assignment: CDR1 SGDLS and CDR2 YYNGEE. The CDR3 length is 17 residues. This CDR3 reads CASSVVAGGPSGDTQYF. CDR3 sequence (DNA): TGTGCCAGCAGCGTAGTAGCGGGGGGACCTTCGGGAGATACGCAGTATTTT. The variable domain in full, completed from reference TRBV9 and TRBJ2-3, reads DSGVTQTPKHLITATGQRVTLRCSPRSGDLSVYWYQQSLDQGLQFLIQYYNGEERAKGNILERFSAQQFPDLHSELNLSSLELGDSALYFCASSVVAGGPSGDTQYFGPGTRLTVL.

The chain is built from TRBV28 and TRBJ2-1; 16 nucleotides line up with TRBD2. The CDR3 has 18 residues. Trimming removed 3 bases from V and 7 bases from J; junction bases left unmatched: 9. Germline CDR1 MDHEN, CDR2 SYDVKM. This CDR3 reads CASSFRGLAGGPRNEQFF. The CDR3 DNA is TGTGCCAGCAGTTTTAGGGGACTAGCGGGGGGGCCGCGAAATGAGCAGTTCTTC.

In DNA form, the CDR3 reads TGTGCCAGCAGCCAGACCGGGACTGGTTACAATGAGCAGTTCTTC. Translation gives CASSQTGTGYNEQFF. V and J are TRBV14 and TRBJ2-1; D perhaps matches TRBD2 (6 bases). The germline gives CDR1 SGHDN, CDR2 FVKESK. Trimming took off 3 bases at V and 4 bases at J, with 13 bases between the two ends. The CDR3 totals 15 residues.

V is TRBV6-5 and J is TRBJ2-7; 9 bases are shared with TRBD2. Per germline, CDR1 MNHEY and CDR2 SVGAGI. Losses at the gene ends were 0 bases for V and 1 base for J; bases not matched to a gene: 1. The CDR3 has 15 residues. The CDR3 DNA reads TGTGCCAGCAGTTACTCGAGCGGGAGGTCCTACGAGCAGTACTTC. Translated: CASSYSSGRSYEQYF.

The chain couples TRBV5-4 to TRBJ1-1; TRBD1 aligns across 10 bases. This CDR3 has 15 residues. Germline CDR1 SGHNT, CDR2 YYREEE (reference sequence). Losses at the gene ends were 5 bases for V and 5 bases for J; bases not matched to a gene: 9. The CDR3 here is CASRSYGTGETEAFF. The CDR3 coding sequence is TGTGCCAGCAGAAGCTACGGGACAGGGGAAACTGAAGCTTTCTTT.

This chain uses TRBV5-4 with TRBJ2-7; 14 positions agree with TRBD2. The J segment lost 2 bases and the V segment lost 4 bases, leaving 11 bases of the junction unmatched. CDR1 is SGHNT, CDR2 YYREEE, per germline (reference sequence). The CDR3 runs to 18 residues. In DNA, the CDR3 is TGTGCCAGCAGCCCCGGGACTAGCGGGAGATCGGCCCCCTACGAGCAGTACTTC. Residues: CASSPGTSGRSAPYEQYF.

In its sample, this clone was seen once. The chain carries TRBV10-3 and TRBJ1-2; 9 bases agree with TRBD1. Looked up from germline, CDR1 is ENHRY and CDR2 is SYGVKD. Germline trimming cut 4 bases from V and 2 bases from J; bases unmatched to any gene: 5. The CDR3 consists of 15 residues. The CDR3 DNA is TGTGCCATCAGTGGTGGGACAGGGCAAAACTATGGCTACACCTTC. Translating it yields CAISGGTGQNYGYTF.